Each of the 6 T cell receptor beta chains below was sequenced from the same sample in a study of shared clonotypes between healthy human individuals. The protocol was immunoSEQ multiplex PCR, while the TCRdb copy is restricted to in-frame clones and leaves out a portion. The data show some 1.4 million clones, 95% to 97% seen once. The sequencing sample was made of naive CD4+ T cells sorted from blood. Subset given: CD45RA+ positively selected. The receptors stem from a man in his thirties or forties in good health.

This chain uses TRBV6-5 with TRBJ2-1; 7 positions match TRBD2. There are 14 residues in the CDR3. Trimming cost V 7 bases and J 8 bases; bases outside gene matches: 11. Germline V gives CDR1 MNHEY, CDR2 SVGAGI. DNA for the CDR3: TGTGCCAGCACCCGGGACTATTCCGCCCATGAGCAGTTCTTC. It yields the protein CASTRDYSAHEQFF.

This chain joins TRBV5-4 and TRBJ2-4, with 9 bases matching TRBD1. The CDR3 is made up of 15 amino acids. V was clipped by 2 bases and J by 7 bases; unmatched bases: 7. From germline, CDR1 is SGHNT and CDR2 YYREEE (reference sequence). The chain's CDR3 is CASSLGGQGFNIQYF. CDR3 coding DNA: TGTGCCAGCAGCTTAGGCGGACAGGGGTTCAACATTCAGTACTTC.

The chain joins TRBV28 to TRBJ1-2, with TRBD1 matching 7 bases. This CDR3 comprises 14 residues. Germline-derived CDR1 and CDR2 are MDHEN and SYDVKM. V lost 3 bases, J lost 6 bases, and 7 bases stayed unmatched. The CDR3 region has the DNA TGTGCCAGCAGTTTTTGGGCCAGGGGGGATGGCTACACCTTC. It specifies CASSFWARGDGYTF.

CDR3 loop: CASSSGRIEKLFF. The DNA of the CDR3 is TGCGCCAGCAGCTCGGGACGTATTGAAAAACTGTTTTTT. V gene TRBV5-1 combines with J gene TRBJ1-4, with D possibly being TRBD1 (5 bases). The V end lost 3 bases, the J end lost 7 bases, and 10 bases lay between the germline ends. The CDR3 length is 13 residues. Germline loops: CDR1 SGHRS, CDR2 YFSETQ.

This clone was counted once. V is TRBV28 and J is TRBJ1-1; tentatively, D is TRBD1 (6 bases). Germline CDR1 reads MDHEN; CDR2 reads SYDVKM. Trimming pared 3 bases from V and 1 base from J, leaving 9 bases between. CDR3 length equals 14 residues. CDR3: CASSFRGRNTEAFF. The DNA of the CDR3 is TGTGCCAGCAGTTTCAGGGGAAGGAACACTGAAGCTTTCTTT.

This chain connects TRBV29-1 to TRBJ2-1, with 13 bases aligning to TRBD2. This CDR3 is 15 amino acids long. With 3 bases clipped from V and 8 bases from J, the junction kept 7 bases outside the gene matches. Germline V lookup: CDR1 SQVTM, CDR2 ANQGSEA. In DNA, the CDR3 is TGCAGCGTTGATGGTCGACTAGCGGGAGGCGATGAGCAGTTCTTC. Translated: CSVDGRLAGGDEQFF.